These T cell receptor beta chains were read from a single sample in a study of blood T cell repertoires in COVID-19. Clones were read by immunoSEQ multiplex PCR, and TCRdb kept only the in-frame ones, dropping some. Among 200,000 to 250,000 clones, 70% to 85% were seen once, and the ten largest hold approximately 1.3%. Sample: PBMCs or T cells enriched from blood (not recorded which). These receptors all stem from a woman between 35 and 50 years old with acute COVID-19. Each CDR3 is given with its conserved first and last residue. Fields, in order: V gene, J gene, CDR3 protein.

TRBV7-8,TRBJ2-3,CASSTALVPGSTDTQYF
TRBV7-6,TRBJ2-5,CASSLGVTQKTQYF
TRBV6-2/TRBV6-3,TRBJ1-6,CASSSARGNSPLHF
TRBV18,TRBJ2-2,CASSLGTGTTGELFF
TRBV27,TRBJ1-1,CASSSTVNTEAFF
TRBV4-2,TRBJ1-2,CASSHTWDRGGDGYTF
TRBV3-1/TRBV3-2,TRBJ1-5,CASSQDLMTGNQPQHF
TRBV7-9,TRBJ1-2,CASSLSTQAYAGGYTF
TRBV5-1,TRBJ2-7,CASSWDTHYEQYF
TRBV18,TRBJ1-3,CASSPTGQGVERLSGNTIYF
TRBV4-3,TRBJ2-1,CASSQEVPGRVNEQFF
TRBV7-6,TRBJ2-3,CASSQAGASTDTQYF
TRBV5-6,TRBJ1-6,CASSPRIGGTRTRPLHF
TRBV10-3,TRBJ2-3,CAISDSGVPSTDTQYF
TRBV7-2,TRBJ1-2,CASSQADYTF
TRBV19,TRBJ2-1,CATLPGTSGGATYNEQFF
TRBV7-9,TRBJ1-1,CASSSDNSLTEAFF
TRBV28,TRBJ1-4,CASSRNQGNGEKLFF
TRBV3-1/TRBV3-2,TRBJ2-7,CASSQGGGRIYEQYF
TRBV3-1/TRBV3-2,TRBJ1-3,CASSSDRASGNTIYF
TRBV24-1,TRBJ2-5,CATSDLRLAGRETQYF
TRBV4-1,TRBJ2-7,CASSQGLTSGRGGEQYF
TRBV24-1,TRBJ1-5,CATSDRGTRADQPQHF
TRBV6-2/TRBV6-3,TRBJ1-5,CASSSDRERYYSNQPQHF
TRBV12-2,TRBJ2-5,CASRSSGTSFLETQYF
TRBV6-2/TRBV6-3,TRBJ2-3,CASSYGASGGLTDTQYF
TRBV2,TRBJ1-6,CASSATGYNSPLHF
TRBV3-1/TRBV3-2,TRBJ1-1,CASSFPSRGQGHAEAFF
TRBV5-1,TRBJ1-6,CASSLARTGGSPLHF
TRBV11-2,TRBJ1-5,CASSQSPGQGNQPQHF
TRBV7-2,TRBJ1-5,CASSLGGQANSNQPQHF
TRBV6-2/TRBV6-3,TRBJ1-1,CASSLTGGTEAFF
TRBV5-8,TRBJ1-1,CASTAWGDGNTEAFF
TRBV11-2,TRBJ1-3,CASSLDRSGNTIYF
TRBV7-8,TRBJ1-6,CASSLGDRGPNSPLHF
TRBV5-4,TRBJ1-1,CASSSSSMNTEAFF
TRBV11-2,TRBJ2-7,CASSLDSSYEQYF
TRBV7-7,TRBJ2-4,CASNLTGENNIQYF
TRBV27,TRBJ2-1,CASWTRTNEQFF
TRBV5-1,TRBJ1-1,CASSLETGGGEAFF
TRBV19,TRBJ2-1,CASCPGTANNEQFF
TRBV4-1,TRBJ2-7,CASSQETGTNYEQYF
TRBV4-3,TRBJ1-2,CASSQDDYGGYGYTF
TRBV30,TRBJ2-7,CAWSLTYEQYF
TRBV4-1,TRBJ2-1,CASSRSGTSGGSYNEQFF
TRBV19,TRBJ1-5,CASRGAWGNQPQHF
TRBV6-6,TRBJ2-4,CASSPGLAGDQAKNIQYF
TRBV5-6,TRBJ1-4,CASSLGARTGYEKLFF
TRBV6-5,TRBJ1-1,CASSHGTGRDTEAFF
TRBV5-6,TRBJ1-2,CASSWRAPGQNGYTF
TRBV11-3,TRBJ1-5,CASSLTYRVYSNQPQHF
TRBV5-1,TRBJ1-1,CATRTAPGTEAFF
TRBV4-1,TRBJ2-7,CASSQAYSGPGEQYF
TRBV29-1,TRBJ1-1,CSVGGHMNTEAFF